One and the same sample provided the 32 T cell receptor beta chains below, sequenced in a study of blood T cell repertoires in COVID-19. TCRdb's table, derived via immunoSEQ multiplex PCR, lists solely in-frame clones and lacks some. The table includes over 400,000 clones, approximately 85% detected once. The specimen was peripheral blood. The receptors stem from a human donor in a cohort sampled during active COVID-19.

This sequence joins TRBV9 and TRBJ1-3; 8 bases fit TRBD1. CDR3 length: 14 amino acids. Germline lookup yields CDR1 SGDLS and CDR2 YYNGEE. V shed 3 bases and J 3 bases; nucleotides not matched to a gene: 2. In DNA, the CDR3 is TGTGCCAGCAGCGAACAGGGGGGTGGAAACACCATATATTTT. Residues: CASSEQGGGNTIYF. Supplemented by reference TRBV9 and TRBJ1-3, the full variable domain reads DSGVTQTPKHLITATGQRVTLRCSPRSGDLSVYWYQQSLDQGLQFLIQYYNGEERAKGNILERFSAQQFPDLHSELNLSSLELGDSALYFCASSEQGGGNTIYFGEGSWLTVV.

This clone has only a few counts. The rearrangement joins TRBV5-1 to TRBJ2-1; 11 bases align to TRBD2. Looked up from germline, CDR1 is SGHRS and CDR2 is YFSETQ. The J segment lost 8 bases and the V segment lost 3 bases, leaving 7 bases of the junction unmatched. The CDR3 consists of 15 residues. The CDR3 protein is CASSSTSGSFHEQFF. The CDR3 DNA sequence: TGCGCCAGCAGCTCCACTAGCGGGAGTTTCCATGAGCAGTTCTTC. Variable domain in full (rest from reference TRBV5-1 and TRBJ2-1): KAGVTQTPRYLIKTRGQQVTLSCSPISGHRSVSWYQQTPGQGLQFLFEYFSETQRNKGNFPGRFSGRQFSNSRSEMNVSTLELGDSALYLCASSSTSGSFHEQFFGPGTRLTVL.

The chain is built from TRBV27 and TRBJ1-2; 7 bases are a match to TRBD1. Germline V gene sequence: CDR1 MNHEY, CDR2 SMNVEV (reference sequence). The CDR3 is made up of 15 amino acids. V shed 6 bases and J 7 bases; nucleotides not matched to a gene: 14. CDR3 residues: CASSRTPGGPLGYTF. The CDR3 DNA reads TGTGCCAGCAGCCGCACTCCAGGGGGACCACTTGGCTACACCTTC.

The V and J genes are TRBV7-2 and TRBJ1-1, with D possibly being TRBD1 (6 bases). Trimming cost V 5 bases and J 6 bases, with 13 bases left between them. Germline CDR1 is SGHTA and CDR2 is FQGNSA. The CDR3 sequence is 13 residues long. The CDR3 DNA sequence: TGTGCCAGCAGCGCCACAGGGACCTCTGAAGCTTTCTTT. Its translation: CASSATGTSEAFF.

The CDR3 DNA is TGCGCCAGCAGTCAAACGGACAGGGAAAAACTGTTTTTT. Protein sequence: CASSQTDREKLFF. This chain uses TRBV5-1 with TRBJ1-4, with 7 bases identical to TRBD1. The CDR3 is made up of 13 amino acids. Looked up from germline, CDR1 is SGHRS and CDR2 is YFSETQ. The junction had 6 bases not matched to a gene; V was cut back by 5 bases and J by 8 bases.

The rearrangement links TRBV28 to TRBJ2-5, with 11 positions matching TRBD2. The length of the CDR3 is 15 residues. CDR1 is MDHEN and CDR2 is SYDVKM in the germline V gene. Trimming at V came to 2 bases and at J to 2 bases, leaving 1 base not matched to a gene. The CDR3 protein is CASSLGTSGQETQYF. In DNA, the CDR3 is TGTGCCAGCAGTTTAGGGACTAGCGGACAAGAGACCCAGTACTTC.

A few counts support this clone. The chain uses TRBV19 and TRBJ1-5, with 7 bases matching TRBD1. V lost 7 bases and J lost 7; bases outside the gene matches: 10. The CDR3 length is 14 residues. CDR1 and CDR2 (germline): LNHDA, SQIVND (reference sequence). The CDR3 region is CASTQHRGEQPQHF. CDR3 DNA sequence: TGTGCCAGTACCCAGCACAGGGGCGAGCAGCCCCAGCATTTT.

The V and J genes are TRBV18 and TRBJ2-2; maybe TRBD2 (5 bases). The ends were cut back, 4 bases at V and 6 bases at J, with 15 bases in the middle. The CDR3 runs to 15 residues. Germline V gives CDR1 KGHSH, CDR2 LQKENI. CDR3 in amino acids: CASSRSAAHAGELFF. For the CDR3, the DNA is TGTGCCAGCTCACGCTCAGCGGCCCACGCCGGGGAGCTGTTTTTT.

This clone was detected ten times or more. The J gene is TRBJ1-1, the V gene TRBV3-1 (or the pseudogene TRBV3-2), with 10 positions matching TRBD1. Germline assignment: CDR1 LGHDT and CDR2 YNNKEL (reference sequence). This CDR3 has 12 amino acids. J lost 13 bases, V lost 4 bases, and 6 bases had no gene match. The CDR3 reads CASSPRDRGVFF. CDR3 coding DNA: TGTGCCAGCAGCCCTCGGGACAGGGGAGTTTTCTTT.

The V call is TRBV3-1 (or the pseudogene TRBV3-2), the J call TRBJ2-5; D uncertain. V was pared by 0 bases and J by 1 base, with 6 bases between. The V gene's germline CDR1 is LGHDT and CDR2 YNNKEL (reference sequence). The CDR3 spans 14 residues. The CDR3 reads CASSQDSTQETQYF. DNA of the CDR3: TGTGCCAGCAGCCAAGACAGTACCCAAGAGACCCAGTACTTC.

The DNA for the CDR3 is TGTGCCAGTAGTTCCCCCGGGTCAGGGGATAGCAATCAGCCCCAGCATTTT. This translates into CASSSPGSGDSNQPQHF. The rearrangement uses TRBV19 and TRBJ1-5, with D possibly being TRBD1 (6 bases). The CDR3 is made up of 17 amino acids. Trimming removed 5 bases from V and 0 bases from J, with 17 bases in between. Germline lookup yields CDR1 LNHDA and CDR2 SQIVND (reference sequence).

V and J are TRBV27 and TRBJ2-4; 7 nucleotides align to TRBD1. Germline-derived CDR1 and CDR2 are MNHEY and SMNVEV (reference sequence). The CDR3 extends over 15 amino acids. The V segment lost 5 bases and the J segment 5 bases; nucleotides outside the gene matches: 9. CDR3 sequence (DNA): TGTGCCAGCAGTCCTCACAGGGGATCCCAAAACATTCAGTACTTC. Its translation: CASSPHRGSQNIQYF.

V gene TRBV7-3 combines with J gene TRBJ2-3, with 7 bases that match TRBD2. This CDR3 is built from 16 residues. Germline loops: CDR1 SGHTA, CDR2 FQGTGA. The V gene end was trimmed by 2 bases and the J gene end by 0 bases; junction bases not matched to a gene: 5. The CDR3 sequence: CASSLLADASTDTQYF. The CDR3 region has the DNA TGTGCCAGCAGCTTACTAGCGGACGCTAGCACAGATACGCAGTATTTT.

This chain uses TRBV15 with TRBJ2-4; 7 positions agree with TRBD2. The CDR3 extends over 16 amino acids. The V gene end was trimmed by 1 base and the J gene end by 11 bases; junction bases not matched to a gene: 14. The germline CDR1 and CDR2 sequences are LNHNV and YYDKDF (reference sequence). CDR3 in amino acids: CATSRGAGDAHRVQYF. DNA for the CDR3: TGTGCCACCAGCAGAGGGGCGGGGGACGCCCACCGAGTTCAGTACTTC.

This CDR3 is CAWETRTKGTQYF. For the CDR3, the DNA is TGTGCCTGGGAGACAAGGACTAAGGGGACCCAGTACTTC. The chain links TRBV30 to TRBJ2-5; tentative D call: TRBD2 (6 bases). CDR1 is GTSNPN and CDR2 is SVGIG in the germline V gene (reference sequence). With 5 bases removed from V and 7 bases from J, the gap between germline ends came to 17 bases. CDR3 length equals 13 residues. The full variable domain, its missing parts supplied by reference TRBV30 and TRBJ2-5, is SQTIHQWPATLVQPVGSPLSLECTVEGTSNPNLYWYRQAAGRGLQLLFYSVGIGQISSEVPQNLSASRPQDRQFILSSKKLLLSDSGFYLCAWETRTKGTQYFGPGTRLLVL.

The chain has TRBV5-1 and TRBJ2-7; 9 bases line up with TRBD1. This CDR3 spans 14 amino acids. From germline, CDR1 is SGHRS and CDR2 YFSETQ. V lost 1 base to trimming and J lost 5 bases; unmatched junction nucleotides: 4. The CDR3 region has the DNA TGCGCCAGCAGCTTGAGGACAGGGGTCCACGAGCAGTACTTC. It is translated as CASSLRTGVHEQYF.

V is TRBV4-3 and J is TRBJ1-2, with D possibly TRBD1 on 5 matching bases. Per germline, CDR1 LGHNA and CDR2 YSLEER. V was trimmed by 0 bases and J by 0 bases, leaving 8 bases between them. CDR3 length: 15 amino acids. The CDR3, as DNA: TGCGCCAGCAGCCAAGACGGGGGTTCTAACTATGGCTACACCTTC. Protein product: CASSQDGGSNYGYTF.

The chain uses TRBV7-6 and TRBJ2-3; 15 positions agree with TRBD2. The J segment lost 5 bases and the V segment lost 6 bases, leaving 9 bases of the junction unmatched. Germline V lookup: CDR1 SGHVS, CDR2 FNYEAQ. CDR3 size: 17 residues. CDR3 residues: CASSDGGLAGGGDTQYF. The CDR3 DNA is TGTGCCAGCAGTGACGGGGGACTAGCGGGAGGCGGAGATACGCAGTATTTT.

The J gene is TRBJ2-1, the V gene TRBV7-9, with TRBD1 matching over 7 bases. The germline V gene has CDR1 SEHNR and CDR2 FQNEAQ (reference sequence). This CDR3 has 12 amino acids. Unmatched junction bases numbered 9, after V lost 5 bases and J lost 14 bases. DNA of the CDR3: TGTGCCAGCAGCCAACCTGGACAGGTTAAGTTCTTC. The encoded protein is CASSQPGQVKFF.

In nucleotides, the CDR3 is TGTGCCAGCAGCTTAAAGGGGGACTATGGCTACACCTTC. Encoded protein: CASSLKGDYGYTF. The chain has TRBV5-4 and TRBJ1-2; D possibly corresponds to TRBD1 (6 bases). CDR3 length: 13 residues. Germline V CDR1 and CDR2: SGHNT, YYREEE (reference sequence). The V end was cut by 2 bases, the J end by 3 bases, with 8 bases between.

V usage is TRBV27 and J usage is TRBJ2-5; 7 bases align to TRBD2. The V gene's germline CDR1 is MNHEY and CDR2 SMNVEV (reference sequence). With 2 bases clipped from V and 2 bases from J, the junction kept 8 bases outside the gene matches. The CDR3 sequence is 16 residues long. The CDR3 is CASSLSGAHTQETQYF. In nucleotides, the CDR3 is TGTGCCAGCAGTTTAAGCGGGGCCCATACGCAAGAGACCCAGTACTTC.

This clone occurred a few times. Other DNA sequences in this specimen translate into the identical CDR3. The rearrangement uses TRBV6-5 and TRBJ1-1, with 8 bases identical to TRBD1. Germline CDR1 is MNHEY and CDR2 is SVGAGI. The V and J ends lost 7 bases and 2 bases, in that order; junction bases with no gene match: 6. The CDR3 is 14 amino acids. The CDR3 nucleotides are TGTGCCAGCATCGGGACAGGTCGAAACACTGAAGCTTTCTTT. Its translation: CASIGTGRNTEAFF.

The V and J genes are TRBV24-1 and TRBJ2-7, with D perhaps TRBD1 (7 bases). The CDR3 consists of 14 residues. Germline lookup yields CDR1 KGHDR and CDR2 SFDVKD. Trimming removed 3 bases from V and 2 bases from J, with 10 bases in between. The CDR3 reads CATSDAGQTYEQYF. CDR3 DNA: TGTGCCACCAGTGATGCGGGACAGACCTACGAGCAGTACTTC.

The V call is TRBV12-3 or TRBV12-4, the J call TRBJ2-7; 9 bases align to TRBD1. The CDR3 contains 13 residues. Trimming cost V 6 bases and J 6 bases; bases outside gene matches: 6. The CDR3 sequence is CASSLGTGTEQYF. The CDR3 DNA is TGTGCCAGCAGCCTCGGGACAGGGACCGAGCAGTACTTC.

The rearrangement joins TRBV5-4 to TRBJ2-7, with a possible D match to TRBD2 (5 bases). V was pared by 4 bases and J by 1 base, with 6 bases between. Germline V gene sequence: CDR1 SGHNT, CDR2 YYREEE (reference sequence). This CDR3 region has 12 residues. CDR3 DNA sequence: TGTGCCAGCAGCACGGGGTCCTACGAGCAGTACTTC. It encodes CASSTGSYEQYF.

The chain uses TRBV2 and TRBJ1-1, with a possible D match to TRBD1 (5 bases). This CDR3 has 14 residues. Germline V gene lookup returns CDR1 SNHLY and CDR2 FYNNEI. The V end was cut by 7 bases, the J end by 0 bases, with 12 bases between. CDR3 DNA sequence: TGTGCCAGCAACCTCAGGGTTGTGAACACTGAAGCTTTCTTT. Its protein product is CASNLRVVNTEAFF.

The chain carries TRBV28 and TRBJ1-3, with D possibly TRBD1 on 5 matching bases. Germline assignment: CDR1 MDHEN and CDR2 SYDVKM. V lost 7 bases and J lost 8, with 15 bases in between. The CDR3 runs to 13 residues. CDR3 in DNA: TGTGCCAGCACCCGATACGGGGGGGACACCATATATTTT. This codes for CASTRYGGDTIYF.

The chain employs TRBV7-8 and TRBJ2-1; TRBD2 agrees at 8 bases. This CDR3 has 14 amino acids. Germline CDR1 reads SGHVS; CDR2 reads FQNEAQ. J gave up 8 bases and V 6 bases, and 9 bases lay outside the gene matches. CDR3 residues: CASSPGLVIDEQFF. In nucleotides, the CDR3 is TGTGCCAGCAGTCCGGGACTAGTGATTGATGAGCAGTTCTTC. The variable domain in full, completed from reference TRBV7-8 and TRBJ2-1, reads GAGVSQSPRYKVAKRGQDVALRCDPISGHVSLFWYQQALGQGPEFLTYFQNEAQLDKSGLPSDRFFAERPEGSVSTLKIQRTQQEDSAVYLCASSPGLVIDEQFFGPGTRLTVL.

J is TRBJ2-1 and V is TRBV11-3; TRBD2 agrees at 14 bases. With V trimmed by 5 bases and J by 8 bases, 8 bases remained unmatched. The CDR3 is 16 residues long. Germline CDR1 SGHNT, CDR2 YENEEA. The CDR3 region is CASSDRLAGGGDEQFF. CDR3 in DNA: TGTGCCAGCAGCGACAGACTAGCGGGAGGGGGCGATGAGCAGTTCTTC.

The chain couples TRBV5-5 to TRBJ2-1; 7 bases are a match to TRBD2. CDR1 and CDR2 from the germline V gene are SGHKS and YYEKEE (reference sequence). This CDR3 has 16 residues. The V gene end was trimmed by 0 bases and the J gene end by 2 bases; junction bases not matched to a gene: 5. The CDR3 spells CASSLASGSPYNEQFF. CDR3 DNA sequence: TGTGCCAGCAGCTTGGCTAGCGGCTCTCCCTACAATGAGCAGTTCTTC.

The V gene is TRBV25-1, the J gene TRBJ2-3; a possible D gene is TRBD2 (5 bases). CDR1 and CDR2 (germline): MGHDK, SYGVNS. V lost 4 bases, J lost 1 base, and 12 bases lay in between. The CDR3 is 15 residues long. The CDR3 bases are TGTGCCAGCAGTGTCTTGGCCGGGGGCACAGATACGCAGTATTTT. As protein: CASSVLAGGTDTQYF. Variable domain in full (rest from reference TRBV25-1 and TRBJ2-3): EADIYQTPRYLVIGTGKKITLECSQTMGHDKMYWYQQDPGMELHLIHYSYGVNSTEKGDLSSESTVSRIRTEHFPLTLESARPSHTSQYLCASSVLAGGTDTQYFGPGTRLTVL.

This clone was counted a single time. The chain recombines TRBV5-1 with TRBJ2-1; the match to TRBD2 covers 15 bases. The CDR3 is made up of 17 amino acids. Germline CDR1 and CDR2: SGHRS and YFSETQ. J was trimmed by 7 bases and V by 4 bases; bases with no gene match: 9. The CDR3: CASSLGLAGGLRNEQFF. The CDR3 DNA reads as TGCGCCAGCAGCCTCGGACTAGCGGGAGGGCTTAGGAATGAGCAGTTCTTC. The full variable domain, with the rest looked up from reference TRBV5-1 and TRBJ2-1, is KAGVTQTPRYLIKTRGQQVTLSCSPISGHRSVSWYQQTPGQGLQFLFEYFSETQRNKGNFPGRFSGRQFSNSRSEMNVSTLELGDSALYLCASSLGLAGGLRNEQFFGPGTRLTVL.